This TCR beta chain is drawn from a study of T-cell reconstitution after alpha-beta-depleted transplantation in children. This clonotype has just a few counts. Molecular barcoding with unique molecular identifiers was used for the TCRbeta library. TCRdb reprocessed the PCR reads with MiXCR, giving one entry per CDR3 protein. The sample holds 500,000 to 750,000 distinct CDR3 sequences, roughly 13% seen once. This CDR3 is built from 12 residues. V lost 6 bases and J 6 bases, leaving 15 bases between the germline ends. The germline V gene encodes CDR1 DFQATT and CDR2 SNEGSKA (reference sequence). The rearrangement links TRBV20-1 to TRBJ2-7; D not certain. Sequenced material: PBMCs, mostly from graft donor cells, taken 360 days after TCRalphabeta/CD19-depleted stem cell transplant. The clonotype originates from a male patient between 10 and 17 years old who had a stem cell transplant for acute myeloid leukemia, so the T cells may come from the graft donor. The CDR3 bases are TGCAGTGCAAGGGTGTCCACCTTCGAGCAGTACTTC. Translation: CSARVSTFEQYF.